Presented here are 21 T cell receptor beta chains from one specimen sequenced in a study of shared clonotypes between healthy human individuals (dated by TCRdb to about 2020). Receptor amplification or capture employed the immunoSEQ multiplex PCR assay. The table comes from immuneACCESS by way of TCRdb, which keeps in-frame sequences with V and J called. Part of the clones is missing from these tables; in studies checked, under half for an unresolved V gene and the rest for unknown reasons. The sample contains roughly 2,000,000 clones, just under 95% of them found a single time. The ten largest clones add up to more than 1.5% of the sample. CD8 naive samples were CD45RO-negative cells positively selected for CCR7, giving a CD45RA+CCR7+ population that excluded TemRA cells. The specimen was naive CD8+ T cells from PBMCs. The sample's cell subset or site, from its label and the paper: CD45RA+CCR7+. These receptors all stem from a man aged 18-30 years in good health. Some clones in this sample may be carry-over from other donors' samples.

V usage is TRBV27 and J usage is TRBJ2-5; 10 nucleotides align to TRBD2. V lost 2 bases, J lost 7 bases, and 4 bases stayed unmatched. Germline V lookup: CDR1 MNHEY, CDR2 SMNVEV (reference sequence). CDR3 length: 14 amino acids. In DNA, the CDR3 is TGTGCCAGCAGTTTAGGGCTAGCGGGAGCGACCCAGTACTTC. This translates into CASSLGLAGATQYF.

This chain uses TRBV29-1 with TRBJ1-2; D is perhaps TRBD1 (6 bases). Germline V gives CDR1 SQVTM, CDR2 ANQGSEA. V lost 7 bases to trimming and J lost 4 bases, with 22 bases between them. The CDR3 is 15 amino acids. The CDR3 bases are TGCAGCGCCGGACCGGAACAGGGACTATCCTATGGCTACACCTTC. Encoded protein: CSAGPEQGLSYGYTF. The full variable domain, with the rest looked up from reference TRBV29-1 and TRBJ1-2, is SAVISQKPSRDICQRGTSLTIQCQVDSQVTMMFWYRQQPGQSLTLIATANQGSEATYESGFVIDKFPISRPNLTFSTLTVSNMSPEDSSIYLCSAGPEQGLSYGYTFGSGTRLTVV.

The chain is built from TRBV14 and TRBJ2-7; the D gene could be TRBD1 or TRBD2 (6 bases each). V dropped 4 bases and J dropped 4 bases, with 14 bases sitting between them. The CDR3 is 14 amino acids. Germline-derived CDR1 and CDR2 are SGHDN and FVKESK. The CDR3 nucleotides are TGTGCCAGCAGCCCCTACGAGGGGGGATACGAGCAGTACTTC. Amino acid sequence: CASSPYEGGYEQYF.

The rearrangement links TRBV19 to TRBJ2-5; D may be TRBD2 (6 bases). The CDR3 is 14 amino acids. V lost 4 bases and J lost 5, with 14 bases in between. From germline, CDR1 is LNHDA and CDR2 SQIVND (reference sequence). CDR3: CASSTFGTPETQYF. In DNA form, the CDR3 reads TGTGCCAGTAGTACTTTTGGGACTCCGGAGACCCAGTACTTC.

In the case of this clone: Other DNA sequences in the same sample also yield this CDR3. CDR3 sequence reads: CASSTRTYEQYF. The CDR3 bases are TGTGCCAGCAGCACCCGGACCTACGAGCAGTACTTC. V gene TRBV7-9 combines with J gene TRBJ2-7; D is unresolved. In germline, CDR1 is SEHNR, CDR2 FQNEAQ (reference sequence). V gave up 5 bases and J gave up 2 bases, with 7 bases separating them. The CDR3 totals 12 residues.

The J gene is TRBJ2-7, the V gene TRBV4-1, with D possibly matching TRBD2 (6 bases). Trimming shortened V by 3 bases and J by 2 bases, and 17 bases separated the two germline ends. The CDR3 length is 16 residues. CDR1 and CDR2 from the germline V gene are MGHRA and YSYEKL. Here the CDR3 DNA reads TGCGCCAGCAGCCAGTTGCGCGGGATAGCCCCCTACGAGCAGTACTTC. This gives the protein CASSQLRGIAPYEQYF.

The V and J genes are TRBV28 and TRBJ1-3; 9 positions match TRBD1. Trimming cost V 2 bases and J 0 bases; bases outside gene matches: 14. The germline CDR1 and CDR2 sequences are MDHEN and SYDVKM. The CDR3 contains 20 residues. CDR3 DNA sequence: TGTGCCAGCAGTTTAGGGACCGGGACAGGGCCGTTTATCTCTGGAAACACCATATATTTT. The encoded protein is CASSLGTGTGPFISGNTIYF.

The gene calls are TRBV10-3 and TRBJ1-3; D not resolved. This CDR3 contains 13 residues. V was pared by 8 bases and J by 3 bases, with 11 bases between. The germline CDR1 and CDR2 sequences are ENHRY and SYGVKD. The CDR3 spells CAIPMGSGNTIYF. DNA of the CDR3: TGTGCCATCCCAATGGGCAGTGGAAACACCATATATTTT.

The rearrangement uses TRBV6-5 and TRBJ2-7; 9 bases align to TRBD1. V gave up 6 bases and J gave up 6 bases; unmatched junction bases: 3. CDR3 size: 12 residues. CDR1 and CDR2 from the germline V gene are MNHEY and SVGAGI. The CDR3 DNA reads as TGTGCCAGCAGGAGACAGGGGGGCGAGCAGTACTTC. It is translated as CASRRQGGEQYF.

The chain couples TRBV29-1 to TRBJ2-1, with 7 nucleotides matching TRBD1. Trimming took 7 bases from V and 6 from J; bases not matched to a gene: 6. Germline V gene sequence: CDR1 SQVTM, CDR2 ANQGSEA. This CDR3 has 12 amino acids. Written as DNA, the CDR3 is TGCAGCGGGACAGGACCTGGCAATGAGCAGTTCTTC. Protein: CSGTGPGNEQFF.

The genes are TRBV7-9 and TRBJ2-3; 8 bases fit TRBD1. Trimming took 1 base from V and 3 from J; bases not matched to a gene: 3. Germline V gene sequence: CDR1 SEHNR, CDR2 FQNEAQ (reference sequence). This CDR3 region has 15 residues. CDR3 sequence reads: CASSLGQGWTDTQYF. DNA of the CDR3: TGTGCCAGCAGCTTAGGACAGGGGTGGACAGATACGCAGTATTTT.

Comments on this clone: This sample includes further DNA sequences coding for the same CDR3. V and J are TRBV15 and TRBJ2-3, with a weak D call TRBD1 (5 bases). Germline CDR1 LNHNV, CDR2 YYDKDF (reference sequence). V lost 0 bases and J 1 base, leaving 5 bases between the germline ends. The CDR3 has 14 amino acids. CDR3 amino acids: CATSRETGTDTQYF. CDR3 sequence (DNA): TGTGCCACCAGCAGAGAGACAGGCACAGATACGCAGTATTTT.

The chain recombines TRBV7-2 with TRBJ1-5; possible D gene TRBD1, 6 bases. Looked up from germline, CDR1 is SGHTA and CDR2 is FQGNSA. V lost 2 bases to trimming and J lost 0 bases, with 11 bases between them. There are 16 residues in the CDR3. CDR3 amino acids: CASSLLGGYSNQPQHF. The CDR3 DNA reads TGTGCCAGCAGCTTATTAGGGGGTTATAGCAATCAGCCCCAGCATTTT.

The chain's CDR3 is CASRGSPAGGYTF. The DNA of the CDR3 is TGTGCCAGCAGGGGCTCCCCGGCGGGTGGCTACACCTTC. The rearrangement joins TRBV28 to TRBJ1-2; D unresolved. V gave up 6 bases and J gave up 7 bases, with 15 bases separating them. Germline-derived CDR1 and CDR2 are MDHEN and SYDVKM. The CDR3 is 13 residues long.

The chain recombines TRBV10-3 with TRBJ2-1, with 13 bases fitting TRBD2. CDR1 is ENHRY and CDR2 is SYGVKD in the germline V gene. The CDR3 consists of 16 residues. With 6 bases clipped from V and 1 base from J, the junction kept 3 bases outside the gene matches. The DNA for the CDR3 is TGTGCCATCAGGGGGGGACTAGCGGGATCCTACAATGAGCAGTTCTTC. This sequence encodes CAIRGGLAGSYNEQFF.

The rearrangement uses TRBV27 and TRBJ2-7; D is unresolved. The germline V gene encodes CDR1 MNHEY and CDR2 SMNVEV (reference sequence). This CDR3 spans 14 amino acids. Trimming removed 4 bases at V and 0 bases at J, with 10 bases between. The CDR3 DNA reads as TGTGCCAGCAGTTCATGGATACGCTCCTACGAGCAGTACTTC. Its translation is CASSSWIRSYEQYF.

This chain uses TRBV9 with TRBJ2-1; a possible D gene is TRBD1 (5 bases). This CDR3 spans 15 amino acids. The V end lost 0 bases, the J end lost 8 bases, and 15 bases lay between the germline ends. CDR1 and CDR2 from the germline V gene are SGDLS and YYNGEE. Here the CDR3 DNA reads TGTGCCAGCAGCGTAGCAGGCAGGGATATAGATGAGCAGTTCTTC. Its translation: CASSVAGRDIDEQFF.

The chain combines TRBV9 with TRBJ2-2, with 10 nucleotides matching TRBD1. The J segment lost 5 bases and the V segment lost 1 base, leaving 8 bases of the junction unmatched. This CDR3 is built from 17 residues. CDR1 is SGDLS and CDR2 is YYNGEE in the germline V gene. CDR3 nucleotides: TGTGCCAGCAGCGTATCGGGACAGGGGTCGTGGACCGGGGAGCTGTTTTTT. Residues: CASSVSGQGSWTGELFF.

The chain joins TRBV29-1 to TRBJ2-5; D assignment may be TRBD1 or TRBD2 (6 bases each). The CDR3 runs 15 residues. The germline V gene encodes CDR1 SQVTM and CDR2 ANQGSEA. V was trimmed by 2 bases and J by 5 bases, leaving 18 bases between them. As DNA, the CDR3 is TGCAGCGTTGAAAGGGACGCCCAAGGGGGGGAGACCCAGTACTTC. This translates into CSVERDAQGGETQYF.

The J gene is TRBJ2-1, the V gene TRBV28; tentatively, D is TRBD2 (6 bases). Per germline, CDR1 MDHEN and CDR2 SYDVKM. V was pared by 6 bases and J by 15 bases, with 21 bases between. The CDR3 has 13 amino acids. This CDR3 is CASSHPLRGPPFF. In nucleotides, the CDR3 is TGTGCCAGCAGCCACCCTTTGCGGGGCCCCCCGTTCTTC.

The rearrangement joins TRBV27 to TRBJ1-2; D unresolved. The CDR3 runs 15 residues. V lost 5 bases, J lost 5 bases, and 18 bases lay in between. CDR1 is MNHEY, CDR2 SMNVEV, per germline (reference sequence). The CDR3 region is CASSPSNRSPYGYTF. CDR3 bases: TGTGCCAGCAGTCCCTCAAATCGATCCCCTTATGGCTACACCTTC.